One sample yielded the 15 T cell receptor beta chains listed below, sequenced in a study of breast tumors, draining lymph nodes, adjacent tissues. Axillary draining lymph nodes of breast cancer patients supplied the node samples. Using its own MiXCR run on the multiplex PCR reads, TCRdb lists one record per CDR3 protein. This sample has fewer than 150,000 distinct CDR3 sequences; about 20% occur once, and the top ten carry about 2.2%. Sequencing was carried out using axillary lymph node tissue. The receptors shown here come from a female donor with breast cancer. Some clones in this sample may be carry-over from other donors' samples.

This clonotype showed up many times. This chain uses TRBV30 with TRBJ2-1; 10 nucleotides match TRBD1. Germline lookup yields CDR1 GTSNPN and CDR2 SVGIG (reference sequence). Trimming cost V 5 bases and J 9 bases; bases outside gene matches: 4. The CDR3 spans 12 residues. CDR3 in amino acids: CAWGTGVREQFF. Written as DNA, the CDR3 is TGTGCCTGGGGGACAGGGGTACGTGAGCAGTTCTTC.

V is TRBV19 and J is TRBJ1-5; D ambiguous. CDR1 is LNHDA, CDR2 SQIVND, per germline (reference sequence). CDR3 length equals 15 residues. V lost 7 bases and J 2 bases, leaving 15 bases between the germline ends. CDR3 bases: TGTGCCAGTACCTCCCTGGAGGCTCGCAATCAGCCCCAGCATTTT. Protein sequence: CASTSLEARNQPQHF.

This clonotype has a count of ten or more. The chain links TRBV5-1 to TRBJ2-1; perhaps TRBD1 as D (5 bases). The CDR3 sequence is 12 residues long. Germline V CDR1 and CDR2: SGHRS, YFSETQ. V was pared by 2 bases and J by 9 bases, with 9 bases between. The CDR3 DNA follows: TGCGCCAGCAGCTTACAGGTGGGTGAGCAGTTCTTC. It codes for CASSLQVGEQFF.

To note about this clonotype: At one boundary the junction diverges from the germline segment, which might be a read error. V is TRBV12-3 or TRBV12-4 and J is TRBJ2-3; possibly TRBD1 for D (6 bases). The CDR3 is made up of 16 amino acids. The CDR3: CASSLAGAQRTDTQYF. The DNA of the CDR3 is TGTGCCAGCAGCTTAGCAGGGGCCCAACGCACAGATACGCAGTATTTT.

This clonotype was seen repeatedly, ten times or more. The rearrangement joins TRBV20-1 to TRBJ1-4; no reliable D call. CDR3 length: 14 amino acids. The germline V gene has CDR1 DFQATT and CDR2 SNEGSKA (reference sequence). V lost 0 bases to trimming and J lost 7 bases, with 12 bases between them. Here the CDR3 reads CSARDRSVGEKLFF. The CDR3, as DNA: TGCAGTGCTAGAGATCGATCGGTTGGTGAAAAACTGTTTTTT.

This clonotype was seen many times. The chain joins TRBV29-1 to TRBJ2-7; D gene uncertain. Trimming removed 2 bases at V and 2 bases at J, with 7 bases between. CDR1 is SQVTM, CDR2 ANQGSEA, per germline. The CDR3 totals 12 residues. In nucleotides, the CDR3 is TGCAGCGTTGAAACTCAGGCCTACGAGCAGTACTTC. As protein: CSVETQAYEQYF.

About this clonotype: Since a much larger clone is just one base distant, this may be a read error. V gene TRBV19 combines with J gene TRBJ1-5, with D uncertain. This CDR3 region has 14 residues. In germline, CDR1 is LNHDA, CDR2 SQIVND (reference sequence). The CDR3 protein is CAGSIEAVYQPQHF. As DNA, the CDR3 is TGTGCCGGTAGTATCGAGGCAGTTTATCAGCCCCAGCATTTT. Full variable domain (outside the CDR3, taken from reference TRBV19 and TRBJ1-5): DGGITQSPKYLFRKEGQNVTLSCEQNLNHDAMYWYRQDPGQGLRLIYYSQIVNDFQKGDIAEGYSVSREKKESFPLTVTSAQKNPTAFYLCAGSIEAVYQPQHFGDGTRLSIL.

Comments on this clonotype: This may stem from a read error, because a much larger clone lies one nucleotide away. CDR3 in amino acids: CASSVRDRTNEQFF. As DNA, the CDR3 is TGTGCCAGCAGCGTACGGGACAGGACCAATGAGCAGTTCTTC. V and J are TRBV9 and TRBJ2-1, with TRBD1 matching over 8 bases. The CDR3 spans 14 residues. Germline CDR1 SGDLS, CDR2 YYNGEE. Trimming cost V 1 base and J 6 bases; bases outside gene matches: 3.

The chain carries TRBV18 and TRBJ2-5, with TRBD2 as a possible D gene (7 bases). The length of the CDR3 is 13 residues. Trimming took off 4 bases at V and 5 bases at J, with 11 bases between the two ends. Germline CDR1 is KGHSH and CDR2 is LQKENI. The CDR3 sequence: CASSQQGGETQYF. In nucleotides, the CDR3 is TGTGCCAGCTCACAACAGGGAGGGGAGACCCAGTACTTC. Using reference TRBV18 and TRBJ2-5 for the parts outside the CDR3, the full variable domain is NAGVMQNPRHLVRRRGQEARLRCSPMKGHSHVYWYRQLPEEGLKFMVYLQKENIIDESGMPKERFSAEFPKEGPSILRIQQVVRGDSAAYFCASSQQGGETQYFGPGTRLLVL.

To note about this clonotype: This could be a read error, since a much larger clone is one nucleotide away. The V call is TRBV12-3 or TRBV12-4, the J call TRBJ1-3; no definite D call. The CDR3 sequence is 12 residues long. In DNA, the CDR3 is TGTGCCAGCAGGTTAGAAGCGGGGTCCATATATTTT. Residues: CASRLEAGSIYF.

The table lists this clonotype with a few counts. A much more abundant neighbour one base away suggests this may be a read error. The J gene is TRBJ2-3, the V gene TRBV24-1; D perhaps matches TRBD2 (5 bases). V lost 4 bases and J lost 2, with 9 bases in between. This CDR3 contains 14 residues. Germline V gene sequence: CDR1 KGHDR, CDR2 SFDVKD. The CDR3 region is CATSEFGDTDTQYF. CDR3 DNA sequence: TGTGCCACCAGTGAGTTCGGGGACACAGATACGCAGTATTTT.

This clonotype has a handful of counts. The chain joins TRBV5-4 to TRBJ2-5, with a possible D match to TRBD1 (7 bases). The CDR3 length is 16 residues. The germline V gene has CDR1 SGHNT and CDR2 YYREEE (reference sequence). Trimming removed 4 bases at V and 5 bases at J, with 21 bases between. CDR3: CASSRLQGPEGETQYF. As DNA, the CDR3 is TGTGCCAGCAGCCGACTACAGGGGCCGGAGGGGGAGACCCAGTACTTC.

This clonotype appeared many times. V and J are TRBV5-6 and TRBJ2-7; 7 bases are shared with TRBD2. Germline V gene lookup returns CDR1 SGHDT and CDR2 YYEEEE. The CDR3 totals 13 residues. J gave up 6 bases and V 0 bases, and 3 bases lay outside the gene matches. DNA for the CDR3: TGTGCCAGCAGCTTGGGGGGGGGGGGCGAGCAGTACTTC. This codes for CASSLGGGGEQYF.

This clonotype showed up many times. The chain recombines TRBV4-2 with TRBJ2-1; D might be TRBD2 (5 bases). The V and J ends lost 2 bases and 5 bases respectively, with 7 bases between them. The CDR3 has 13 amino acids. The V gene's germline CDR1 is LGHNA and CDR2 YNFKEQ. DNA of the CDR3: TGTGCCAGCAGCCAACAGACTAACAATGAGCAGTTCTTC. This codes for CASSQQTNNEQFF.

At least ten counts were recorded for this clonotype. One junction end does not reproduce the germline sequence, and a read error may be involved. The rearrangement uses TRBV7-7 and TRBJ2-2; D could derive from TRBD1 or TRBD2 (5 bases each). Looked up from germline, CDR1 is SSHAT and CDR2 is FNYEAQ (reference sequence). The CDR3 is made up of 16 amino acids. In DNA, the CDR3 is TGTGCTAGCAGCTTAGTCGCAACAGGAGGCACCGGGGAGCTGTTTTTT. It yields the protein CASSLVATGGTGELFF.